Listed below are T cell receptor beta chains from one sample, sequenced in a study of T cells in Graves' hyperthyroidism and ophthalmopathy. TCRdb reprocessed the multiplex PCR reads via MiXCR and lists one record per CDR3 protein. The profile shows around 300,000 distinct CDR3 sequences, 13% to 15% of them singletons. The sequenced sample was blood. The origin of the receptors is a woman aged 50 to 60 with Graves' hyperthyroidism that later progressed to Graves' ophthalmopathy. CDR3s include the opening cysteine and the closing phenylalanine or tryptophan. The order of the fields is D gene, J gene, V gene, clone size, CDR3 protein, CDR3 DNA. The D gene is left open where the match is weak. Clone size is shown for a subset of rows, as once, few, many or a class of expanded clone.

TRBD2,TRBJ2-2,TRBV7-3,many,CASSQIAGANGELFF,TGTGCCAGCAGCCAAATAGCGGGAGCGAACGGGGAGCTGTTTTTT
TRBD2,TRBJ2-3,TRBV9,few,CASSSTAGVLDTQYF,TGTGCCAGCAGCAGCACCGCGGGAGTCCTAGATACGCAGTATTTT
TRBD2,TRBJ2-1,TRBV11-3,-,CASSSSPGLAGVNEQFF,TGTGCCAGCAGCTCAAGTCCGGGACTAGCGGGAGTGAATGAGCAGTTCTTC
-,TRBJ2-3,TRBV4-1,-,CASSPPRTFPDSDTQYF,TGCGCCAGCAGCCCCCCTAGGACCTTTCCCGACTCAGATACGCAGTATTTT
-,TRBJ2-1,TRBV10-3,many,CAISESAEEQFF,TGTGCCATCAGTGAGTCTGCCGAAGAGCAGTTCTTC
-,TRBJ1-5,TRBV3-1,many,CASSQEQGGQPQHF,TGTGCCAGCAGCCAAGAACAGGGAGGACAGCCCCAGCATTTT
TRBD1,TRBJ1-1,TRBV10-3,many,CAIRDRVTEAFF,TGTGCCATCAGGGACAGGGTCACTGAAGCTTTCTTT
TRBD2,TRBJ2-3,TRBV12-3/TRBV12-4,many,CASLELGGFTDTQYF,TGTGCCAGCCTAGAGCTGGGGGGGTTCACAGATACGCAGTATTTT
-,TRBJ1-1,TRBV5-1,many,CASSLPTGFRTEAFF,TGCGCCAGCAGCTTACCCACAGGGTTTCGCACTGAAGCTTTCTTT
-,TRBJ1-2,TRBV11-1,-,CASSLSNYGHTF,TGTGCCAGCAGCTTGAGTAACTATGGCCACACCTTC
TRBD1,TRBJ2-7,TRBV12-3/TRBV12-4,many,CASSTSQGSYEQYF,TGTGCCAGCAGTACCTCACAGGGGTCGTACGAGCAGTACTTC
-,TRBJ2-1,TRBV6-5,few,CASSYSNGWGEQFF,TGTGCCAGCAGTTACTCGAACGGTTGGGGTGAGCAGTTCTTC
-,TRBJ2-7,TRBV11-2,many,CASNHPIHEDEQYF,TGTGCCAGCAACCATCCCATACACGAGGACGAGCAGTACTTC
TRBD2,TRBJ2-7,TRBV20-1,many,CSARGTSGRGEQYF,TGCAGTGCTAGGGGGACTAGCGGGAGAGGGGAGCAGTACTTC
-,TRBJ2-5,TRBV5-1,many,CASSLGLIGETQYF,TGCGCCAGCAGCTTGGGACTAATTGGAGAGACCCAGTACTTC
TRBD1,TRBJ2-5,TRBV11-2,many,CASSLDGRTGAYQETQYF,TGTGCCAGCAGCTTAGATGGTAGGACAGGGGCATACCAAGAGACCCAGTACTTC
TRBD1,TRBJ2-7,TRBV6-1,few,CASSPPRDRGYEQYF,TGTGCCAGCAGTCCCCCCCGGGACAGGGGCTACGAGCAGTACTTC
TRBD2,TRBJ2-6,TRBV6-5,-,CASSFGTSGRPGANVLTF,TGTGCCAGCAGTTTCGGGACTAGCGGACGGCCTGGGGCCAACGTCCTGACTTTC
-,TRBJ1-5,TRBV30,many,CAWSRGGGNQPQHF,TGTGCCTGGAGTAGAGGGGGGGGCAATCAGCCCCAGCATTTT
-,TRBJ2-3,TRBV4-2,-,CASSQGSRGADTQYF,TGTGCCAGCAGCCAAGGTTCCAGGGGGGCAGATACGCAGTATTTT
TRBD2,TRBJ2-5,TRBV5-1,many,CASSLAGVVETQYF,TGCGCCAGCAGCTTAGCGGGAGTGGTGGAGACCCAGTACTTC
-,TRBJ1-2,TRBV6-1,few,CASSSRDRSMAGYTF,TGTGCCAGCAGTTCCCGGGATAGATCTATGGCTGGCTACACCTTC
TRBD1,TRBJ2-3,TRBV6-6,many,CASSYLPGQSTDTQYF,TGTGCCAGCAGTTACCTGCCGGGACAGAGCACAGATACGCAGTATTTT
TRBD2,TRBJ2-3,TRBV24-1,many,CATSSPGLAGVDTQYF,TGTGCCACCAGTTCTCCGGGACTAGCGGGAGTGGATACGCAGTATTTT
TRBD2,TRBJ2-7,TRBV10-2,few,CASRLAGVTMEQYF,TGCGCCAGCAGATTAGCGGGAGTAACAATGGAGCAGTACTTC
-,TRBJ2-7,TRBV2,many,CASSGHAGTQYEQYF,TGTGCCAGCAGTGGGCATGCCGGGACCCAGTACGAGCAGTACTTC
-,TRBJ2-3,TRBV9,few,CASSVESTDTQYF,TGTGCCAGCAGCGTCGAATCCACAGATACGCAGTATTTT
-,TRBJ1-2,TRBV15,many,CATSSSYRDYNYGYTF,TGTGCCACCAGCAGCTCATACAGGGACTATAACTATGGCTACACCTTC
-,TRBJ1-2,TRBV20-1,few,CSARDVSNYGYTF,TGCAGTGCTAGAGATGTCAGTAACTATGGCTACACCTTC
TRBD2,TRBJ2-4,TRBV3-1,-,CASSRTSEKNIQYF,TGTGCCAGCAGCCGGACTAGCGAAAAAAACATTCAGTACTTC
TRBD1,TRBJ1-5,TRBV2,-,CASRLGTEPDQPQHF,TGTGCCAGCCGTTTGGGGACAGAGCCGGATCAGCCCCAGCATTTT
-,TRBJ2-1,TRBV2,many,CASSPWGVGNEQFF,TGTGCCAGCAGTCCCTGGGGGGTGGGGAATGAGCAGTTCTTC
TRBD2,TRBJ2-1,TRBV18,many,CASSRLAGNYNEQFF,TGTGCCAGCTCACGCCTAGCGGGGAACTACAATGAGCAGTTCTTC
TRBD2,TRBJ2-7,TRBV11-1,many,CASSLVTSGSYEQYF,TGTGCCAGCAGCTTAGTAACTAGCGGATCCTACGAGCAGTACTTC
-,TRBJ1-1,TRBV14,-,CASSQDRGLNTEAFF,TGTGCCAGCAGCCAAGATAGGGGATTGAACACTGAAGCTTTCTTT
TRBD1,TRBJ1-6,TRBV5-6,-,CASSPGTGAGNSPLHF,TGTGCCAGCAGCCCAGGGACAGGGGCGGGAAATTCACCCCTCCACTTT
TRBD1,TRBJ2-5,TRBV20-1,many,CSASGGTGLGETQYF,TGCAGTGCTAGTGGTGGGACAGGGCTGGGGGAGACCCAGTACTTC
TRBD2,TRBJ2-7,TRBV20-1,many,CSAKGLALYEQYF,TGCAGTGCCAAGGGACTAGCGCTGTACGAGCAGTACTTC
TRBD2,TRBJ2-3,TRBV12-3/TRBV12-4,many,CASTLILAVPTDTQYF,TGTGCCAGCACTTTAATACTAGCGGTACCCACAGATACGCAGTATTTT
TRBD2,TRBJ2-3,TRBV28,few,CASSLYGREGSDTQYF,TGTGCCAGCAGTTTATACGGGCGGGAGGGTTCAGATACGCAGTATTTT
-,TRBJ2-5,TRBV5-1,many,CASSLIEGDQETQYF,TGCGCCAGCAGCTTGATTGAGGGAGATCAAGAGACCCAGTACTTC
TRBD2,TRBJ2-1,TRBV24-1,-,CATSKMGLAGGREQFF,TGTGCCACCAGCAAAATGGGACTAGCGGGAGGCCGGGAGCAGTTCTTC
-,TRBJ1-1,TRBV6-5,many,CASSYPHPGLGKNTEAFF,TGTGCCAGCAGTTACCCGCACCCCGGTCTCGGGAAGAACACTGAAGCTTTCTTT
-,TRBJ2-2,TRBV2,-,CASSELQGDSTGELFF,TGTGCCAGCAGTGAGTTACAGGGAGATTCAACCGGGGAGCTGTTTTTT
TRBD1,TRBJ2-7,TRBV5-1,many,CASSQQPGQGGVAYF,TGCGCCAGCAGCCAACAGCCGGGACAGGGAGGAGTCGCGTACTTC
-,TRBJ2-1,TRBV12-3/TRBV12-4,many,CASSPGPANGEQFF,TGTGCCAGCAGTCCAGGGCCCGCAAACGGTGAGCAGTTCTTC
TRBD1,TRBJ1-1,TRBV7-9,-,CASSLGGQGIEAFF,TGTGCCAGCAGCTTAGGGGGACAGGGGATTGAAGCTTTCTTT
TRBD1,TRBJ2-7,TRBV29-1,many,CSVQGDYEQYF,TGCAGCGTACAGGGGGACTACGAGCAGTACTTC
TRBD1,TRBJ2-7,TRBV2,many,CASCRDRECEQYF,TGTGCCAGCTGCCGGGACAGGGAGTGCGAGCAGTACTTC
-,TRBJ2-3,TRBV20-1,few,CSAFQGARNTDTQYF,TGCAGTGCTTTTCAAGGAGCCAGAAACACAGATACGCAGTATTTT
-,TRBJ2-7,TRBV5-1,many,CASSPEGGTLYEQYF,TGCGCCAGCAGCCCGGAAGGCGGGACTCTCTACGAGCAGTACTTC
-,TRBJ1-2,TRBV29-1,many,CSVEVAFSYGYTF,TGCAGCGTTGAGGTCGCCTTTAGCTATGGCTACACCTTC
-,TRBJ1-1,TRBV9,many,CASSVLGMNTEAFF,TGTGCCAGCAGCGTATTGGGGATGAACACTGAAGCTTTCTTT
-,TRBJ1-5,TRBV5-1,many,CASSLTGPPQPQHF,TGCGCCAGCAGCTTGACTGGGCCGCCGCAGCCCCAGCATTTT
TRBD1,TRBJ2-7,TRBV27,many,CASSRGGTGYEQYF,TGTGCCAGCAGTAGAGGGGGGACAGGCTACGAGCAGTACTTC
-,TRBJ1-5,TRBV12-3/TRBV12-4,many,CASSRRGSNQPQHF,TGTGCCAGCAGTAGGAGGGGCAGCAATCAGCCCCAGCATTTT
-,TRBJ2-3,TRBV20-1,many,CSSLIGADATDTQYF,TGCAGTTCATTAATCGGAGCGGACGCCACAGATACGCAGTATTTT
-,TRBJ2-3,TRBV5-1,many,CASSLGAVRGTDTQYF,TGCGCCAGCAGCTTGGGAGCGGTCCGGGGCACAGATACGCAGTATTTT
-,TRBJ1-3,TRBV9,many,CASSVGSGAVNTIYF,TGTGCCAGCAGCGTAGGGTCAGGAGCGGTAAACACCATATATTTT